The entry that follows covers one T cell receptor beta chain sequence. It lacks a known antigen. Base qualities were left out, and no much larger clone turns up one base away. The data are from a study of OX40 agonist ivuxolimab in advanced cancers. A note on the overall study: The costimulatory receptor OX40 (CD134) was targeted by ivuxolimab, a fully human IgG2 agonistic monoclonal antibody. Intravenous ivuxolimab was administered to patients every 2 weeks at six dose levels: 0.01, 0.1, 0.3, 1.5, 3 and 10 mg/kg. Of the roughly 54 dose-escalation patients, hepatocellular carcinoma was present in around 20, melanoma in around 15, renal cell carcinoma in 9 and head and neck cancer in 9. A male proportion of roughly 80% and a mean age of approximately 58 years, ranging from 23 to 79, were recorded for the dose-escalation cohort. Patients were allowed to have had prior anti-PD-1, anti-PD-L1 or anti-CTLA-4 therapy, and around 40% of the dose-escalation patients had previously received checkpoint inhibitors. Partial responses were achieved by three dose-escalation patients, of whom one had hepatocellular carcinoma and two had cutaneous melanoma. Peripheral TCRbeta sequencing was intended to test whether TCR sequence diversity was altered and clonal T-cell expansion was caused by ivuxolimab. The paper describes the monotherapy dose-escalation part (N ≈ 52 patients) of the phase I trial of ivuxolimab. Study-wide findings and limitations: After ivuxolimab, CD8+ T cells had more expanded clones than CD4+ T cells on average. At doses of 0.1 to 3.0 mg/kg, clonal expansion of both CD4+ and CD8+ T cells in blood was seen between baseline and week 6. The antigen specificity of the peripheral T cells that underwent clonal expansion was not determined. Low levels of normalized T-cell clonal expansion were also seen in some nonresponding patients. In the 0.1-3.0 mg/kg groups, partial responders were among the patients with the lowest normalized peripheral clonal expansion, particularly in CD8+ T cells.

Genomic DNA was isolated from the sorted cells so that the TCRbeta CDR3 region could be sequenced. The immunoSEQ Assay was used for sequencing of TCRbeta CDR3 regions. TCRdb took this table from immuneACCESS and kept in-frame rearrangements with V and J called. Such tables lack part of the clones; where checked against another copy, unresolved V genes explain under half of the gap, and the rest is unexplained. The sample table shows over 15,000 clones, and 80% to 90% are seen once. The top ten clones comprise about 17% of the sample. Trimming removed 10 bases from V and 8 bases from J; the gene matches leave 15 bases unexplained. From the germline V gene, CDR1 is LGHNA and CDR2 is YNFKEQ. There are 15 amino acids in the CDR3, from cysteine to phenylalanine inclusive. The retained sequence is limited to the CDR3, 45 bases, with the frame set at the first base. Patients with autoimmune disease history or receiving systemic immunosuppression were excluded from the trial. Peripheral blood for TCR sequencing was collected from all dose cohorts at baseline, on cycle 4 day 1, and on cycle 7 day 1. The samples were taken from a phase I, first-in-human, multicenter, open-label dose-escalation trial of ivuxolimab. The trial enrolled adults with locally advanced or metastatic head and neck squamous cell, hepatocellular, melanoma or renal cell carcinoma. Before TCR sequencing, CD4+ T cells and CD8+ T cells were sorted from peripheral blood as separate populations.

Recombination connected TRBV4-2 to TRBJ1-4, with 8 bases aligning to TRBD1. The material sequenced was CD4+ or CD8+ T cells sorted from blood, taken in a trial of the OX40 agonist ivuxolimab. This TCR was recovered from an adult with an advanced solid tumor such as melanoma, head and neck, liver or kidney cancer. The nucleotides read TGTGCCACCAACGGCCTAGGACAGGGCTCGGAAAAACTGTTTTTT. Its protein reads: CATNGLGQGSEKLFF.